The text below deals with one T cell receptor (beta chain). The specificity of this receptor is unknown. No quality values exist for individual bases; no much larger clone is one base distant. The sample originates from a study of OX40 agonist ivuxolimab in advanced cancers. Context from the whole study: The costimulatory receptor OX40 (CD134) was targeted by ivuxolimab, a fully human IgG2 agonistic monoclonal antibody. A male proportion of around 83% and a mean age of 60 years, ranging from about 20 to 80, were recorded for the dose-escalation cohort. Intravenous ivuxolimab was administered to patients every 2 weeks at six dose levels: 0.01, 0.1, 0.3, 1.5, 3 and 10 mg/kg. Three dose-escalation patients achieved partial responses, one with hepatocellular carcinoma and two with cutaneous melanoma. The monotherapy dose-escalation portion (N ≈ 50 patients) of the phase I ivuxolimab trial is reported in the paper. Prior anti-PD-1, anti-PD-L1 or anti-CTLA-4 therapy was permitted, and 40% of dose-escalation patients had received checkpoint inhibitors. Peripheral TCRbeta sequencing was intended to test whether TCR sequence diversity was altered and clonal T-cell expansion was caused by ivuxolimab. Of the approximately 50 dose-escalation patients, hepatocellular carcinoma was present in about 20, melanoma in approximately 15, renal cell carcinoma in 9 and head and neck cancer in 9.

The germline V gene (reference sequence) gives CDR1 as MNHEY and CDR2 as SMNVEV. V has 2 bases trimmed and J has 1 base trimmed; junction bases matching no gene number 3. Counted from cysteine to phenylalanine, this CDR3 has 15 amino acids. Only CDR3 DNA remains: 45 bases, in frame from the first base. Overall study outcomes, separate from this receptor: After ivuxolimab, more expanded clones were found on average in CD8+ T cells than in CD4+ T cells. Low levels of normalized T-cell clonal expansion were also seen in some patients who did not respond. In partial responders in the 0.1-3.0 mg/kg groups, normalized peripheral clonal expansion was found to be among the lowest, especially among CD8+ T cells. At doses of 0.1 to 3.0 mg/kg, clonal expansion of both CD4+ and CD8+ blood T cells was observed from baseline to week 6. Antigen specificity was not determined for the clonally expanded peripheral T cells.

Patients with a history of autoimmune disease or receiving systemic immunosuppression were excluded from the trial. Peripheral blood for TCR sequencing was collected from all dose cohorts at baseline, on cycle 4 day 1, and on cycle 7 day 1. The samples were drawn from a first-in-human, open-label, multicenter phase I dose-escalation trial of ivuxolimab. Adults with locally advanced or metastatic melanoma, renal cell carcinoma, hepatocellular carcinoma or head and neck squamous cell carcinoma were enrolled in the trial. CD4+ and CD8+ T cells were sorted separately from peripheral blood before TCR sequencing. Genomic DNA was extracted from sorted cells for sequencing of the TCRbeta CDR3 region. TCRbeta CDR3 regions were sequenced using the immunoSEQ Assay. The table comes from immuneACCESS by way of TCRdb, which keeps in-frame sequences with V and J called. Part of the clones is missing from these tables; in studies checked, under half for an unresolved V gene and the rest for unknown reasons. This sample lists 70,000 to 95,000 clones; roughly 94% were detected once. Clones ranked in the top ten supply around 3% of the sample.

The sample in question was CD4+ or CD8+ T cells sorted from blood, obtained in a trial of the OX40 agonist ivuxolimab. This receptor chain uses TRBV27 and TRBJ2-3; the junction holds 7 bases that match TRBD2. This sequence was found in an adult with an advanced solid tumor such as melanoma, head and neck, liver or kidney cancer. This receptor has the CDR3 CASSLMGLRTDTQYF. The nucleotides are TGTGCCAGCAGTTTAATGGGACTACGCACAGATACGCAGTATTTT.